The 6 T cell receptor beta chains given below trace back to one sample, sequenced in a study of cytomegalovirus exposure and HLA in healthy donors. PCR involved 60 Vbeta and 13 Jbeta primers. TCRdb keeps only in-frame clones here, not all; method: immunoSEQ multiplex PCR. The listing records around 140,000 clones. Sequenced material: PBMCs. The receptor set was obtained from a woman younger than 35 in good health and CMV-seronegative.

V gene TRBV19 combines with J gene TRBJ2-6; TRBD1 matches at 9 bases. The CDR3 extends over 17 amino acids. V lost 5 bases to trimming and J lost 3 bases; unmatched junction nucleotides: 8. Germline CDR1 LNHDA, CDR2 SQIVND (reference sequence). CDR3 coding DNA: TGTGCCAGTAGTCGACAGGGGGGAAGCTTTGGGGCCAACGTCCTGACTTTC. Amino acids: CASSRQGGSFGANVLTF.

V is TRBV18 and J is TRBJ1-5; D may be TRBD1 (5 bases). Trimming removed 6 bases at V and 1 base at J, with 22 bases between. CDR1 and CDR2 (germline): KGHSH, LQKENI. The CDR3 is made up of 18 amino acids. In nucleotides, the CDR3 is TGTGCCAGCTCGCCAACCCCGGGGGGTTTCGGGAGCAATCAGCCCCAGCATTTT. This sequence encodes CASSPTPGGFGSNQPQHF. The full variable domain, with the rest looked up from reference TRBV18 and TRBJ1-5, is NAGVMQNPRHLVRRRGQEARLRCSPMKGHSHVYWYRQLPEEGLKFMVYLQKENIIDESGMPKERFSAEFPKEGPSILRIQQVVRGDSAAYFCASSPTPGGFGSNQPQHFGDGTRLSIL.

The chain employs TRBV4-3 and TRBJ1-1; D is ambiguous. V was clipped by 0 bases and J by 0 bases, with 5 bases between them. Germline-derived CDR1 and CDR2 are LGHNA and YSLEER. CDR3 size: 14 residues. CDR3 sequence (DNA): TGCGCCAGCAGCCAAGATGTATTGAACACTGAAGCTTTCTTT. Its translation: CASSQDVLNTEAFF.

This chain links TRBV7-9 with TRBJ2-7; D might be TRBD2 (6 bases). The CDR3 runs 13 residues. Germline CDR1 and CDR2: SEHNR and FQNEAQ (reference sequence). Deletions cut 5 bases from V and 3 bases from J, with 11 bases between. The CDR3 DNA reads TGTGCCAGCAGCGGGGGGTCTCACTACGAGCAGTACGTC. Translated, it gives CASSGGSHYEQYV.

This chain uses TRBV9 with TRBJ1-2; 8 bases are shared with TRBD1. This CDR3 has 16 residues. V was clipped by 2 bases and J by 3 bases; unmatched bases: 9. CDR1 and CDR2 (germline): SGDLS, YYNGEE. As DNA, the CDR3 is TGTGCCAGCAGCGTTTCTTCAGGGGGCAGGGACTATGGCTACACCTTC. It codes for CASSVSSGGRDYGYTF.

This chain uses TRBV30 with TRBJ2-3, with 9 bases lining up with TRBD1. Germline lookup yields CDR1 GTSNPN and CDR2 SVGIG (reference sequence). The CDR3 is 15 amino acids. The V segment lost 4 bases and the J segment 3 bases; nucleotides outside the gene matches: 8. This CDR3 is CAWTPGQGQTDTQYF. CDR3 DNA sequence: TGTGCCTGGACCCCGGGACAGGGTCAGACAGATACGCAGTATTTT.